This passage covers 8 T cell receptor beta chains from one sample sequenced in a study of CD8+ T cells in alopecia areata. The sequencing template was cDNA reverse transcribed from extracted RNA. Some clones are missing from TCRdb's copy, which holds only in-frame ones; the method was immunoSEQ multiplex PCR. The table records under 70,000 clones, almost 97% of them present only once. The input for sequencing was CD8+ T cells sorted from blood, taken at week 0. These receptors originate from a human donor with alopecia areata.

The chain recombines TRBV27 with TRBJ2-3; D perhaps matches TRBD1 (6 bases). Germline V gene sequence: CDR1 MNHEY, CDR2 SMNVEV (reference sequence). The CDR3 totals 15 residues. Deletions cut 6 bases from V and 5 bases from J, with 18 bases between. CDR3 loop: CASRTLNRAGDTQYF. DNA of the CDR3: TGTGCCAGCAGAACCTTGAACAGGGCGGGAGATACGCAGTATTTT.

Only one count was recorded for this clone. V gene TRBV9 combines with J gene TRBJ1-2; D not resolved. V was trimmed by 3 bases and J by 5 bases, leaving 8 bases between them. This CDR3 is built from 12 residues. Germline V CDR1 and CDR2: SGDLS, YYNGEE. The CDR3 is CASSAMGYGYTF. The CDR3 DNA reads TGTGCCAGCAGCGCAATGGGGTATGGCTACACCTTC.

The chain couples TRBV19 to TRBJ1-2, with D possibly being TRBD1 (5 bases). Germline lookup yields CDR1 LNHDA and CDR2 SQIVND (reference sequence). The CDR3 covers 12 residues. V was clipped by 7 bases and J by 8 bases, with 14 bases between them. The CDR3 sequence is CASTERGSGYTF. As DNA, the CDR3 is TGTGCCAGTACCGAGAGGGGAAGCGGCTACACCTTC. Full variable domain (remainder filled in from reference TRBV19 and TRBJ1-2): DGGITQSPKYLFRKEGQNVTLSCEQNLNHDAMYWYRQDPGQGLRLIYYSQIVNDFQKGDIAEGYSVSREKKESFPLTVTSAQKNPTAFYLCASTERGSGYTFGSGTRLTVV.

This clone came up a few times. The chain is built from TRBV7-8 and TRBJ1-5; 7 nucleotides line up with TRBD1. The CDR3 totals 17 residues. Germline CDR1 SGHVS, CDR2 FQNEAQ. After removal of 0 bases from V and 1 base from J, the junction contained 6 bases not matched to a gene. The CDR3 here is CASSLAPTQGSNQPQHF. As DNA, the CDR3 is TGTGCCAGCAGCTTAGCCCCCACACAGGGGAGCAATCAGCCCCAGCATTTT.

The chain uses TRBV7-9 and TRBJ2-5; D call uncertain. Germline lookup yields CDR1 SEHNR and CDR2 FQNEAQ (reference sequence). CDR3 length: 12 amino acids. V was clipped by 3 bases and J by 4 bases, with 6 bases between them. DNA for the CDR3: TGTGCCAGCAGCTTGACCCGAGAGACCCAGTACTTC. Its translation is CASSLTRETQYF.

The rearrangement uses TRBV5-1 and TRBJ2-1; TRBD1 matches at 9 bases. This CDR3 is built from 14 residues. Germline V gene data show CDR1 as SGHRS and CDR2 as YFSETQ. With V trimmed by 0 bases and J by 5 bases, 0 bases remained unmatched. CDR3 nucleotide sequence: TGCGCCAGCAGCTTGGGGACAGGGGACAATGAGCAGTTCTTC. This encodes CASSLGTGDNEQFF.

The chain employs TRBV4-1 and TRBJ2-7; D is possibly TRBD1 (6 bases). This CDR3 is built from 13 residues. Germline V gives CDR1 MGHRA, CDR2 YSYEKL. The germline V and J ends were trimmed by 1 base and 4 bases, with 8 bases remaining between them. CDR3 in amino acids: CASSQARGYEQYF. The CDR3 nucleotides read TGCGCCAGCAGCCAAGCTAGGGGGTACGAGCAGTACTTC.

The chain joins TRBV7-6 to TRBJ2-7; maybe TRBD1 (5 bases). There are 14 residues in the CDR3. With 5 bases removed from V and 0 bases from J, the gap between germline ends came to 11 bases. Germline CDR1 and CDR2: SGHVS and FNYEAQ. CDR3 region: CASSPRVSSYEQYF. CDR3 coding DNA: TGTGCCAGCAGCCCCAGGGTGAGCTCCTACGAGCAGTACTTC.